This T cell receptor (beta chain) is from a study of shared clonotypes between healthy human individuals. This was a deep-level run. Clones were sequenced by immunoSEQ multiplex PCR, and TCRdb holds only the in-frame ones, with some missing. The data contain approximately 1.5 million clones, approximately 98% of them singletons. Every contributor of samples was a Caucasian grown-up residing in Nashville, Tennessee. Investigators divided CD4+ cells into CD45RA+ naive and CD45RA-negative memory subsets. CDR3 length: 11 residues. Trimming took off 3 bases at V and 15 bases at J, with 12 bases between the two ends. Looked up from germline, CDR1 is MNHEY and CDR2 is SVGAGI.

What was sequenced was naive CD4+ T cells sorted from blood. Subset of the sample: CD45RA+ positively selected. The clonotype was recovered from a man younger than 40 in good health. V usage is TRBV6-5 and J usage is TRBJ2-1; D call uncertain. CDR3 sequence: CASSYRSALFF. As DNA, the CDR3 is TGTGCCAGCAGTTATAGGTCCGCCCTGTTCTTC.